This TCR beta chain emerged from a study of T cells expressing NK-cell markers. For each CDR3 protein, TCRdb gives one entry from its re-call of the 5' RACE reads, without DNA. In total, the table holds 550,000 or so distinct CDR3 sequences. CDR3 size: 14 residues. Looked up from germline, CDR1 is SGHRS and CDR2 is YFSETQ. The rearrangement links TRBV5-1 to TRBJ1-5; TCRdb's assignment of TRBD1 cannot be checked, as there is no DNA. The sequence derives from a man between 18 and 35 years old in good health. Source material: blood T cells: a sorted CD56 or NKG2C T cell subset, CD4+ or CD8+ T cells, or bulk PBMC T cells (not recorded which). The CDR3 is CASSLTGAGQPQHF.